This TCR beta chain was captured by sequencing in a study of CD8+ T cells in alopecia areata. The CDR3 extends over 16 amino acids. Germline loops: CDR1 FNHDT, CDR2 SITEND (reference sequence). Losses at the gene ends were 4 bases for V and 3 bases for J; bases not matched to a gene: 6. RNA was extracted and reverse transcribed into cDNA as the sequencing template. Profiled with immunoSEQ multiplex PCR; TCRdb holds only in-frame clones, not every one. The sample yields about 120,000 clones, without any singletons. The table lists this clone with a few counts. The gene names here belong to mouse. The read ends 4 residues before the CDR3 terminus; that terminus is restored from the germline J gene.

Sequencing used lesional skin. The chain recombines TRBV19 with TRBJ1-4; 10 positions agree with TRBD1. The sequence came from a C3H/HeJ mouse with alopecia areata. The strain's MHC type: H2-k. CDR3 DNA (partial): TGTGCCAGCAGTTGGGACAGGGGACTCACCAACGAA. This codes for CASSWDRGLTNE. In full, the CDR3 is CASSWDRGLTNERLFF.